Presented here are 8 T cell receptor beta chains from one specimen sequenced in a study of blood T cell repertoires in COVID-19. The assay was immunoSEQ multiplex PCR, and TCRdb's table has in-frame clones only and misses some. The table includes over 130,000 clones, 82% detected once. The specimen sequenced was peripheral blood. Receptors were obtained from a woman of 80 years or more with acute or convalescent COVID-19.

This chain connects TRBV19 to TRBJ1-5; TRBD1 might be the D (5 bases). The V end lost 0 bases, the J end lost 8 bases, and 17 bases lay between the germline ends. The CDR3 covers 16 residues. Germline-derived CDR1 and CDR2 are LNHDA and SQIVND (reference sequence). The CDR3 sequence is CASSIDRPTWGEPQHF. DNA of the CDR3: TGTGCCAGTAGTATAGACCGCCCTACGTGGGGCGAGCCCCAGCATTTT.

This sequence joins TRBV7-8 and TRBJ2-3, with TRBD2 matching 14 bases. CDR1 is SGHVS, CDR2 FQNEAQ, per germline. The CDR3 runs 19 residues. Trimming at V came to 5 bases and at J to 0 bases, leaving 10 bases not matched to a gene. CDR3 DNA: TGTGCCAGCAGCACCAGACTAGCGGGGGGGCTTCCTAGCACAGATACGCAGTATTTT. Translated, it gives CASSTRLAGGLPSTDTQYF.

The chain is built from TRBV19 and TRBJ2-3; 7 bases match TRBD1. The V segment lost 10 bases and the J segment 6 bases; nucleotides outside the gene matches: 13. The CDR3 sequence is 14 residues long. Looked up from germline, CDR1 is LNHDA and CDR2 is SQIVND (reference sequence). This CDR3 is CATRTGEKGDTQYF. The CDR3 DNA reads TGTGCCACCAGAACAGGGGAAAAGGGGGATACGCAGTATTTT.

The chain is built from TRBV25-1 and TRBJ1-2, with 7 bases lining up with TRBD1. Germline CDR1 MGHDK, CDR2 SYGVNS. The ends lost 3 bases at V and 4 bases at J; junction bases unmatched: 8. The CDR3 contains 15 residues. The CDR3 sequence: CASSDSDRTRYGYTF. CDR3 sequence (DNA): TGTGCCAGCAGTGACTCGGACAGGACCCGCTATGGCTACACCTTC.

Of note for this clone: Lacking the conserved final phenylalanine or tryptophan, this CDR3 likely reflects a read error. The DNA is omitted, as the CDR3 cannot be located on it reliably, and the CDR3 follows TCRdb's listing. The genes are TRBV18 and TRBJ1-2; TRBD1, the D gene given by the table, was not confirmed from the DNA. Per germline, CDR1 KGHSH and CDR2 LQKENI. The CDR3 spans 15 residues, counting both ends. Here the CDR3 reads CASSPPAGGPLWLHL.

This chain links TRBV12-3 or TRBV12-4 with TRBJ1-2; D is unclear. CDR3 length: 13 residues. V was clipped by 7 bases and J by 7 bases, with 16 bases between them. The CDR3 DNA reads TGTGCCAGCAAATCCGGGTCCAGCGGTGGCTACACCTTC. This codes for CASKSGSSGGYTF.

The gene calls are TRBV28 and TRBJ2-5, with D tentatively TRBD2 (6 bases). The CDR3 loop spans 15 amino acids. From germline, CDR1 is MDHEN and CDR2 SYDVKM. V gave up 4 bases and J gave up 1 base, with 13 bases separating them. The CDR3 sequence is CASSWGVTTQETQYF. The DNA of the CDR3 is TGTGCCAGCAGTTGGGGGGTGACTACCCAAGAGACCCAGTACTTC.

The gene calls are TRBV19 and TRBJ2-7; D remains ambiguous. Germline V gene data show CDR1 as LNHDA and CDR2 as SQIVND (reference sequence). The CDR3 loop spans 13 amino acids. Trimming took 7 bases from V and 4 from J, leaving 14 bases between them. The CDR3, as DNA: TGTGCCAGTACCAAAACCCACGGGTACGAGCAGTACTTC. Protein: CASTKTHGYEQYF.